This TCR beta chain appears in the sequencing data of a study of identical twins. The CDR3 spans 12 residues. Trimming removed 6 bases from V and 5 bases from J, with 13 bases in between. Germline V gene sequence: CDR1 SQVTM, CDR2 ANQGSEA. Concerning this clonotype itself: The antigen remains unidentified.

TCRdb reprocessed the 5' RACE reads via MiXCR and lists one record per CDR3 protein. The data contain about 530,000 distinct CDR3 sequences, about 15% of them seen just once; the ten biggest clones take up more than 0.4%. Points from the study as a whole: Abundant cord blood beta clonotypes carried fewer insertions; memory repertoires showed none. Invariant MAIT and iNKT cells may have partly biased zero-insertion analyses.

This sample was shared with a second study, whose subject was yellow fever vaccine responses in identical twins.

The clonotype comes from a woman younger than 30 in good health. The specimen was CD4+ T cells sorted from blood. This rearrangement joins TRBV29-1 to TRBJ1-2; D is unclear. The CDR3 spells CSVNWGRYGYTF. The DNA of the CDR3 is TGCAGCGTCAATTGGGGAAGATATGGCTACACCTTC.